This is a list of T cell receptor beta chains from one sample in a study of control samples from healthy donors and cancer patients. Using immunoSEQ multiplex PCR, the repertoire was profiled, and TCRdb retains in-frame clones only, with some absent. The sample includes approximately 100,000 clones, around 88% of them seen just once. Sequenced material: blood. These receptors originate from a man aged 25 to 40 in good health. Each CDR3 is given with its conserved first and last residue. The D gene is left open where the match is weak. Where a row states a size, it is once, few, many or the class of an expanded clone; other rows omit it.

CASSLDPGRDIDEQYF TGTGCCAGCAGCTTAGATCCGGGCAGGGATATCGACGAGCAGTACTTC TRBJ2-7 NA NA TRBV11-2
CASSQVGTGGYEQYF TGTGCCAGCAGCCAAGTAGGGACAGGGGGCTACGAGCAGTACTTC TRBJ2-7 NA TRBD1 TRBV14
CASSFSRDLQETQYF TGTGCCAGCAGTTTTTCCCGGGACTTGCAAGAGACCCAGTACTTC TRBJ2-5 NA NA TRBV27
CASSLEWSSYNEQFF TGTGCCAGCAGCTTGGAGTGGAGCTCCTACAATGAGCAGTTCTTC TRBJ2-1 once NA TRBV5-4
CASRRIPADSYEQYF TGTGCCAGCAGACGGATCCCCGCCGACTCCTACGAGCAGTACTTC TRBJ2-7 NA NA TRBV28
CASSFGLADMSSYEQYF TGTGCCAGCAGTTTTGGCCTAGCGGATATGAGCTCCTACGAGCAGTACTTC TRBJ2-7 NA TRBD2 TRBV28
CSGGLPDSYEQYF TGCAGCGGGGGACTTCCGGATTCCTACGAGCAGTACTTC TRBJ2-7 once NA TRBV29-1
CASSLDTATAYEQYF TGTGCCAGCAGCTTGGATACAGCTACGGCCTACGAGCAGTACTTC TRBJ2-7 NA NA TRBV11-2
CASSEYLRDRETYEQYF TGTGCCAGCAGTGAATACCTCCGGGACAGGGAAACCTACGAGCAGTACTTC TRBJ2-7 NA TRBD1 TRBV25-1
CASSLLSSGSYEQYF TGTGCCAGCAGTTTACTCTCTAGCGGGAGTTACGAGCAGTACTTC TRBJ2-7 NA TRBD2 TRBV27
CASRLAIRFGRDNQGDEQYF TGTGCAAGTCGCTTAGCAATACGGTTCGGCCGGGACAACCAGGGAGACGAGCAGTACTTC TRBJ2-7 NA NA TRBV12-2
CASSPGKGTNLNEQFF TGTGCCAGCAGCCCAGGAAAGGGGACTAATTTAAATGAGCAGTTCTTC TRBJ2-1 NA TRBD2 TRBV7-3
CASRPDRGNEKLFF TGTGCCAGTAGGCCGGACAGGGGGAATGAAAAACTGTTTTTT TRBJ1-4 NA TRBD1 TRBV19
CASSRQGGEQETQYF TGCGCCAGCAGCCGACAAGGAGGGGAGCAAGAGACCCAGTACTTC TRBJ2-5 once NA TRBV5-1
CASSLTSGTYEQYF TGTGCCAGTAGTTTGACTAGCGGAACCTACGAGCAGTACTTC TRBJ2-7 once TRBD2 TRBV19
CASSLVGGSITNEKLFF TGTGCCAGCAGCTTAGTGGGCGGATCCATAACTAATGAAAAACTGTTTTTT TRBJ1-4 NA NA TRBV7-9